The source of this TCR beta chain is a study of persistence of HIV-infected CD4 T cells. Across the whole study: Multiple blood draws of up to 180 mL, except a couple of donors with single leukapheresis.

General observations from the study: Within sorted populations, more oligoclonal TCRs accompanied more oligoclonal proviruses.

This was the immunoSEQ version 4 assay in survey mode. The data were produced by immunoSEQ multiplex PCR, yet TCRdb's version contains in-frame clones alone and is incomplete. The table records 45,000 or so clones, about 87% of them present only once. Cells were stimulated nonspecifically with anti-CD3/anti-CD28 magnetic beads. Responding CD4+ T cells were sorted by upregulation of both CD40 ligand and CD69. Plasma HIV-1 RNA stayed below 50 copies/mL for at least 4 years. For around 17 hours, CD8-depleted PBMCs received anti-CD28/CD49d costimulation, a CD40-blocking antibody and enfuvirtide. To note about this clone: Its cognate antigen is unknown.

Germline V gene lookup returns CDR1 SGHDN and CDR2 FVKESK. V was clipped by 2 bases and J by 4 bases; unmatched bases: 1. CDR3 length equals 13 residues. This TCR derives from an adult woman with HIV who was CMV-seropositive. This specimen consisted of CD4+ T cells sorted from PBMCs after approximately 19-hour stimulation, obtained from a patient who received antiretroviral therapy. The chain employs TRBV14 and TRBJ1-1, with 7 bases fitting TRBD1. The CDR3 spells CASSQHRGTEAFF. CDR3 nucleotides: TGTGCCAGCAGCCAACACAGGGGCACTGAAGCTTTCTTT.